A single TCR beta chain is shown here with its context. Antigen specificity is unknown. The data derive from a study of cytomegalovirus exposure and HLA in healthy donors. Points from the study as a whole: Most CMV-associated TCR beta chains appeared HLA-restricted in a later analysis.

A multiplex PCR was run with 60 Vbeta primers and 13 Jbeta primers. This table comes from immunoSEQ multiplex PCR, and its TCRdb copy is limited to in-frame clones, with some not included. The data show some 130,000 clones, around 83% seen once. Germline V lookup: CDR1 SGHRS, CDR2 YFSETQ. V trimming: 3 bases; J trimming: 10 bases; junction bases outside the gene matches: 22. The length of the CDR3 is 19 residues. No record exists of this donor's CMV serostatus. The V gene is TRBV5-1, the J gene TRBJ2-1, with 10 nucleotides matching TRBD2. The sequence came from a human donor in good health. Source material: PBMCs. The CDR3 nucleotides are TGCGCCAGCAGCTCCCCAAAAGCGGGGGGGCGAACCACCGTTTGGGAGCAGTTCTTC. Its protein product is CASSSPKAGGRTTVWEQFF.